These T cell receptor beta chains were read from a single sample in a study of cytomegalovirus exposure and HLA in healthy donors. Assay used: immunoSEQ multiplex PCR; TCRdb lists only in-frame clones, some missing. The table shows some 200,000 clones, with less than 85% occurring only once. Sequenced sample: PBMCs. The receptors derive from a man between 18 and 35 years old in good health and CMV-seronegative. Both conserved end residues are part of each CDR3. Fields, in order: J gene, clone size, V gene, D gene, CDR3 DNA, CDR3 protein. The D gene is left open where the match is weak. Not every row has a clone size; where given, it reads once, few, many or a size class.

j_gene: TRBJ2-5; abundance: .; v_gene: TRBV7-6; d_gene: .; CDR3nt: TGTGCCAGCAGCTTACCACGGGAAGCGACCCAGTACTTC; CDR3aa: CASSLPREATQYF
j_gene: TRBJ1-5; abundance: .; v_gene: TRBV7-2; d_gene: .; CDR3nt: TGTGCCAGCAGCTTAGCCTTTTATCAGCCCCAGCATTTT; CDR3aa: CASSLAFYQPQHF
j_gene: TRBJ2-2; abundance: .; v_gene: TRBV5-1; d_gene: TRBD2; CDR3nt: TGCGCCAGCAGCTTGGGACTAGCGGGCACCGGGGAGCTGTTTTTT; CDR3aa: CASSLGLAGTGELFF
j_gene: TRBJ2-1; abundance: .; v_gene: TRBV5-6; d_gene: .; CDR3nt: TGTGCCAGCAGCTTTAGCCTCAAAAGCAATGAGCAGTTCTTC; CDR3aa: CASSFSLKSNEQFF
j_gene: TRBJ1-5; abundance: few; v_gene: TRBV27; d_gene: TRBD1; CDR3nt: TGTGCCAGCAGCCCCCACGGGACAGTTGATAATAGCAATCAGCCCCAGCATTTT; CDR3aa: CASSPHGTVDNSNQPQHF
j_gene: TRBJ2-2; abundance: .; v_gene: TRBV2; d_gene: .; CDR3nt: TGTGCCGGGACCCAGCAGGAGGGCACCGGGGAGCTGTTTTTT; CDR3aa: CAGTQQEGTGELFF
j_gene: TRBJ1-6; abundance: .; v_gene: TRBV19; d_gene: .; CDR3nt: TGTGCCAGTAGTATCCAGGGTCCCTCACCCCTCCACTTT; CDR3aa: CASSIQGPSPLHF
j_gene: TRBJ1-1; abundance: .; v_gene: TRBV6-1; d_gene: .; CDR3nt: TGTGCCAGCAGCTCGGGTAGTAACACTGAAGCTTTCTTT; CDR3aa: CASSSGSNTEAFF
j_gene: TRBJ2-7; abundance: .; v_gene: TRBV27; d_gene: .; CDR3nt: TGTGCCAGCAGTTTCACCCGCCCAGGCTCCTACGAGCAGTACTTC; CDR3aa: CASSFTRPGSYEQYF
j_gene: TRBJ1-2; abundance: .; v_gene: TRBV27; d_gene: .; CDR3nt: TGTGCCAGCAGTTTATCGTACGGGAACTATGGCTACACCTTC; CDR3aa: CASSLSYGNYGYTF
j_gene: TRBJ2-5; abundance: .; v_gene: TRBV18; d_gene: .; CDR3nt: TGTGCCAGCTCACCACGAGGAGAGACCCAGTACTTC; CDR3aa: CASSPRGETQYF
j_gene: TRBJ2-7; abundance: .; v_gene: TRBV19; d_gene: .; CDR3nt: TGTGCCAGTAGTTCCGGACTGGGCGAGCAGTACTTC; CDR3aa: CASSSGLGEQYF
j_gene: TRBJ2-1; abundance: .; v_gene: TRBV2; d_gene: TRBD2; CDR3nt: TGTGCCAGCAGCAGACTAGCGGTTCCCTACAATGAGCAGTTCTTC; CDR3aa: CASSRLAVPYNEQFF
j_gene: TRBJ2-3; abundance: once; v_gene: TRBV10-1; d_gene: TRBD1; CDR3nt: TGCGCCAGCAGAGGACAGGGATCAGATACGCAGTATTTT; CDR3aa: CASRGQGSDTQYF
j_gene: TRBJ1-5; abundance: .; v_gene: TRBV27; d_gene: TRBD1; CDR3nt: TGTGCCAGCAGTCTAGACAGGGATTATCAGCCCCAGCATTTT; CDR3aa: CASSLDRDYQPQHF
j_gene: TRBJ1-1; abundance: .; v_gene: TRBV18; d_gene: TRBD1; CDR3nt: TGTGCCAGCTCCCCTAGGACAGGGGGTAACACTGAAGCTTTCTTT; CDR3aa: CASSPRTGGNTEAFF